The 9 T cell receptor beta chains presented below share a single source sample, sequenced in a study of cytomegalovirus exposure and HLA in healthy donors. PCR was performed using 60 Vbeta and 13 Jbeta primers. Profiling relied on immunoSEQ multiplex PCR, and the TCRdb table lists in-frame clones only, not all of them. Among about 190,000 clones listed, approximately 78% were seen once. The sequenced material came from PBMCs. These receptors were obtained from a woman younger than 30 in good health and CMV-seronegative.

This clone appeared a few times. The CDR3 DNA sequence: TGTGCCAGCAGCCAAGATATGGACAGACTAAGAGGGACCCAGTACTTC. Residues: CASSQDMDRLRGTQYF. V and J are TRBV14 and TRBJ2-5; TRBD1 is a possible D gene (6 bases). The CDR3 runs to 16 residues. CDR1 is SGHDN and CDR2 is FVKESK in the germline V gene. Trimming shortened V by 0 bases and J by 7 bases, and 18 bases separated the two germline ends. The whole variable domain, remainder taken from reference TRBV14 and TRBJ2-5, is EAGVTQFPSHSVIEKGQTVTLRCDPISGHDNLYWYRRVMGKEIKFLLHFVKESKQDESGMPNNRFLAERTGGTYSTLKVQPAELEDSGVYFCASSQDMDRLRGTQYFGPGTRLLVL.

The chain combines TRBV30 with TRBJ2-2; D is possibly TRBD2 (5 bases). The length of the CDR3 is 15 residues. Per the germline V gene, CDR1 is GTSNPN and CDR2 is SVGIG (reference sequence). V was clipped by 4 bases and J by 7 bases, with 19 bases between them. CDR3 DNA sequence: TGTGCCTGGATCCCGGGGTCTAGTGAGGTCGGGGAGCTGTTTTTT. It yields the protein CAWIPGSSEVGELFF.

CDR3 region: CASSAPTGTFSTDTQYF. In DNA, the CDR3 is TGTGCCAGTAGTGCTCCGACAGGGACTTTTAGCACAGATACGCAGTATTTT. The V gene is TRBV19, the J gene TRBJ2-3, with D perhaps TRBD1 (7 bases). The ends were cut back, 5 bases at V and 0 bases at J, with 18 bases in the middle. Germline V gene lookup returns CDR1 LNHDA and CDR2 SQIVND (reference sequence). CDR3 length: 17 residues.

V usage is TRBV10-1 and J usage is TRBJ1-5; no reliable D call. This CDR3 has 13 residues. Between the trimmed V and J ends, which lost 4 bases and 7 bases, there was a span of 11 bases. The germline V gene encodes CDR1 WNHNN and CDR2 SYGVQD (reference sequence). The CDR3 region has the DNA TGCGCCAGCAGTGCCGGGAGGGAACAGCCCCAGCATTTT. Amino acid sequence: CASSAGREQPQHF.

V usage is TRBV30 and J usage is TRBJ2-1, with 11 bases that match TRBD2. Germline V lookup: CDR1 GTSNPN, CDR2 SVGIG (reference sequence). The CDR3 totals 15 residues. V trimming: 3 bases; J trimming: 7 bases; junction bases outside the gene matches: 8. The CDR3 DNA follows: TGTGCCTGGAGCGACCCGGGACTAGCGGTAAATGAGCAGTTCTTC. Residues: CAWSDPGLAVNEQFF.

The table lists this clone with a few counts. The rearrangement joins TRBV4-1 to TRBJ2-5, with 11 bases that match TRBD1. CDR1 is MGHRA and CDR2 is YSYEKL in the germline V gene. The CDR3 is 17 residues long. The J segment lost 4 bases and the V segment lost 4 bases, leaving 11 bases of the junction unmatched. The CDR3 DNA reads as TGCGCCAGCAGCCTAGGGGGGACAGGGGGTAGAGGAGAGACCCAGTACTTC. Amino acids: CASSLGGTGGRGETQYF.

The gene calls are TRBV5-1 and TRBJ1-2; TRBD1 matches 8 bases. The CDR3 loop spans 14 amino acids. Germline CDR1 and CDR2: SGHRS and YFSETQ. The V and J ends lost 0 bases and 8 bases, in that order; junction bases with no gene match: 6. This CDR3 is CASSLGQGIGGYTF. As DNA, the CDR3 is TGCGCCAGCAGCTTGGGACAGGGGATAGGGGGCTACACCTTC.

This clone has a handful of counts. V usage is TRBV6-1 and J usage is TRBJ2-5; D perhaps matches TRBD1 (6 bases). The CDR3 contains 15 residues. V was clipped by 7 bases and J by 4 bases, with 19 bases between them. Germline CDR1 is MNHNS and CDR2 is SASEGT. The CDR3 reads CASTHGTGPGETQYF. CDR3 in DNA: TGTGCCAGCACGCACGGAACAGGGCCAGGAGAGACCCAGTACTTC.

This chain uses TRBV29-1 with TRBJ1-1, with D hard to call. This CDR3 has 13 amino acids. V shed 3 bases and J shed 0 bases, with 8 bases lying between them. Germline V gene sequence: CDR1 SQVTM, CDR2 ANQGSEA. The CDR3 DNA reads as TGCAGCGTTGAGCTCAGATTGAACACTGAAGCTTTCTTT. It is translated as CSVELRLNTEAFF.